The sample holds many counts of the clone carrying this TCR beta chain. The CDR3 regions of TCR beta were amplified from RNA transcripts. In the first-round RT-PCR of the TCR CDR3, the HTBI primer set was used. TCRdb reprocessed the multiplex PCR reads via MiXCR and lists one record per CDR3 protein. The table lists 330,000 or so distinct CDR3 sequences, less than 20% of them singletons. This sample is part of a study of T cells in Graves' hyperthyroidism and ophthalmopathy. Study at large: Specimen type is peripheral blood, collected at initial diagnosis prior to any treatment.

The length of the CDR3 is 16 residues. Germline V CDR1 and CDR2: MGHRA, YSYEKL. V lost 2 bases and J lost 1; bases outside the gene matches: 4. Duration under 3 months, a NOSPECS grade of at least 4, and a Clinical Activity Score of at least 3 characterized the ophthalmopathy patients. Not enrolled were patients with uncontrolled infection, other autoimmune disease, pregnancy or lactation. Fresh 10 ml peripheral blood yielded PBMCs. The TCR was taken from a man aged 45-65 years with Graves' ophthalmopathy. The specimen sequenced was blood. The chain has TRBV4-1 and TRBJ2-3; 9 bases align to TRBD1. The CDR3 DNA is TGCGCCAGCAGCCAACTGGGACAGGGCGGCACAGATACGCAGTATTTT. It codes for CASSQLGQGGTDTQYF.